One sample yielded the 27 T cell receptor beta chains listed below, sequenced in a study of T cells in Graves' hyperthyroidism and ophthalmopathy (dated by TCRdb to between 2018 and 2020). Libraries were prepared through multiplex PCR. Instrument on record: Illumina HiSeq 2000. Amplification of TCR beta CDR3 regions was carried out from RNA transcripts. A first-round RT-PCR of the TCR CDR3 used the HTBI primer set with the Qiagen OneStep RT-PCR kit. The raw public reads went through TCRdb reprocessing: fastp at Q25, MiXCR clone calling, in-frame beta chains kept. Rows matching on CDR3 protein sequence are summarized as one entry with the most common DNA and genes. Within this sample are hundreds of thousands of distinct CDR3 sequences, with less than 25% of them counted one time only. The ten largest clones represent about 34% of the sample. The sample comprised blood. These receptors were obtained from a man aged 25 to 40 with Graves' ophthalmopathy.

The chain couples TRBV28 to TRBJ1-4, with D uncertain. Germline-derived CDR1 and CDR2 are MDHEN and SYDVKM. The CDR3 has 14 residues. Trimming took 3 bases from V and 4 from J, leaving 9 bases between them. Here the CDR3 DNA reads TGTGCCAGCAGTTTTACAAGGTTTAATGAAAAACTGTTTTTT. Amino acid sequence: CASSFTRFNEKLFF.

This clonotype showed up just a few times. This rearrangement joins TRBV20-1 to TRBJ2-1; TRBD2 aligns across 9 bases. This CDR3 spans 16 amino acids. The germline gives CDR1 DFQATT, CDR2 SNEGSKA (reference sequence). Germline trimming cut 3 bases from V and 8 bases from J; bases unmatched to any gene: 14. The CDR3 DNA reads TGCAGTGCTAGCCGACTAGCGGCCCGCGGGGAGGATGAGCAGTTCTTC. Protein product: CSASRLAARGEDEQFF.

This clonotype has ten or more counts. V usage is TRBV5-1 and J usage is TRBJ2-3; the match to TRBD2 covers 10 bases. Germline-derived CDR1 and CDR2 are SGHRS and YFSETQ. The CDR3 covers 16 residues. Trimming removed 4 bases from V and 3 bases from J; junction bases left unmatched: 8. CDR3 sequence: CASSLGLARETDTQYF. Here the CDR3 DNA reads TGCGCCAGCAGCCTGGGACTAGCGCGGGAGACAGATACGCAGTATTTT.

This clonotype was observed at least ten times. V is TRBV6-2 or TRBV6-3 and J is TRBJ2-1; TRBD1 is a possible D gene (6 bases). Germline assignment: CDR1 MNHEY and CDR2 SVGEGT. V was cut by 4 bases and J by 0 bases, with 10 bases left in between. This CDR3 has 15 residues. CDR3 in amino acids: CASSSGQLSYNEQFF. CDR3 nucleotide sequence: TGTGCCAGCAGTTCGGGACAACTCTCCTACAATGAGCAGTTCTTC.

Notes on this clonotype: An end of the junction differs from the germline gene, which may be a read error. J is TRBJ2-3 and V is TRBV20-1; TRBD2 aligns across 11 bases. The germline CDR1 and CDR2 sequences are DFQATT and SNEGSKA (reference sequence). This CDR3 region has 16 residues. CDR3 loop: CSARDGTSGDTDTRYF. CDR3 in DNA: TGCAGTGCTAGAGATGGGACTAGCGGAGACACAGATACGCGGTATTTT.

The chain couples TRBV4-1 to TRBJ2-5; D may match TRBD1 or TRBD2 (6 bases each). CDR3 length equals 16 residues. Germline CDR1 and CDR2: MGHRA and YSYEKL. V was clipped by 4 bases and J by 5 bases, with 20 bases between them. The chain's CDR3 is CASSLSPNRGRETQYF. The CDR3 DNA sequence: TGCGCCAGCAGCCTAAGTCCTAATCGGGGGCGCGAGACCCAGTACTTC.

Worth noting for this clonotype: It may be a read error: a sequence one base away is much more abundant. The chain employs TRBV7-6 and TRBJ2-1; D remains unclear. CDR1 SGHVS and CDR2 FNYEAQ come from the germline V gene. CDR3 length equals 14 residues. The CDR3 coding sequence is TGTGCCGGCAGCTTTGCCCGGGTGTCTGGGGAGCAGTTCTTC. Translating gives CAGSFARVSGEQFF.

This clonotype came up many times. The chain is built from TRBV3-1 and TRBJ1-1; D is unclear. Germline assignment: CDR1 LGHDT and CDR2 YNNKEL (reference sequence). The CDR3 spans 14 residues. V lost 1 base and J lost 0, with 6 bases in between. CDR3 nucleotides: TGTGCCAGCAGCCAAGCTCAGATGAACACTGAAGCTTTCTTT. Encoded protein: CASSQAQMNTEAFF.

The table lists this clonotype with many counts. This rearrangement joins TRBV5-1 to TRBJ2-5, with TRBD1 matching over 9 bases. After removal of 4 bases from V and 4 bases from J, the junction contained 8 bases not matched to a gene. The germline V gene has CDR1 SGHRS and CDR2 YFSETQ. CDR3 length: 15 residues. This CDR3 is CASSLRTGVRETQYF. CDR3 bases: TGCGCCAGCAGCCTGCGGACAGGGGTACGAGAGACCCAGTACTTC. The full variable domain, in which reference TRBV5-1 and TRBJ2-5 provide the parts outside the CDR3, is KAGVTQTPRYLIKTRGQQVTLSCSPISGHRSVSWYQQTPGQGLQFLFEYFSETQRNKGNFPGRFSGRQFSNSRSEMNVSTLELGDSALYLCASSLRTGVRETQYFGPGTRLLVL.

The chain carries TRBV5-1 and TRBJ2-7; 8 bases agree with TRBD1. In germline, CDR1 is SGHRS, CDR2 YFSETQ. Trimming cost V 1 base and J 6 bases; bases outside gene matches: 6. CDR3 size: 14 residues. In DNA, the CDR3 is TGCGCCAGCAGCTTGCGGCAGGGGGCGATCGAGCAGTACTTC. Protein: CASSLRQGAIEQYF.

The genes are TRBV20-1 and TRBJ2-7; D assignment may be TRBD1 or TRBD2 (5 bases each). CDR1 and CDR2 (germline): DFQATT, SNEGSKA (reference sequence). The CDR3 runs 16 residues. V was cut by 1 base and J by 3 bases, with 19 bases left in between. The CDR3, as DNA: TGCAGTGCTAGAGCTTGGGACGGAGAAATTGGCTACGAGCAGTACTTC. It specifies CSARAWDGEIGYEQYF.

This clonotype has at least ten counts. The CDR3: CAWKSSGQGAREQYF. The CDR3 DNA reads as TGTGCCTGGAAGTCCTCGGGACAGGGGGCGCGTGAGCAGTACTTC. This rearrangement joins TRBV30 to TRBJ2-7, with 12 positions matching TRBD1. After removal of 4 bases from V and 7 bases from J, the junction contained 11 bases not matched to a gene. The CDR3 totals 15 residues. Per germline, CDR1 GTSNPN and CDR2 SVGIG (reference sequence).

This clonotype was observed a few times. This chain joins TRBV3-1 and TRBJ2-7; TRBD2 matches at 10 bases. Germline CDR1 and CDR2: LGHDT and YNNKEL (reference sequence). This CDR3 region has 17 residues. After removal of 1 base from V and 7 bases from J, the junction contained 13 bases not matched to a gene. The chain's CDR3 is CASSQVFGLAGVGEQYF. The DNA of the CDR3 is TGTGCCAGCAGCCAAGTATTCGGGCTAGCGGGAGTGGGGGAGCAGTACTTC.

This clonotype was picked up many times. This chain links TRBV5-1 with TRBJ2-7; the match to TRBD1 covers 7 bases. Losses at the gene ends were 0 bases for V and 0 bases for J; bases not matched to a gene: 6. The CDR3 has 16 residues. Germline loops: CDR1 SGHRS, CDR2 YFSETQ. The CDR3 region is CASSLGGTAISYEQYF. The CDR3 DNA sequence: TGCGCCAGCAGCTTGGGGGGGACAGCCATCTCCTACGAGCAGTACTTC.

V gene TRBV27 combines with J gene TRBJ1-6; tentatively, D is TRBD1 (5 bases). The CDR3 is 15 residues long. V was clipped by 5 bases and J by 5 bases, with 13 bases between them. From germline, CDR1 is MNHEY and CDR2 SMNVEV (reference sequence). The CDR3 reads CASSIREGDNSPLHF. The CDR3 DNA sequence: TGTGCCAGCAGTATCAGGGAAGGGGATAATTCACCCCTCCACTTT.

The V gene is TRBV29-1, the J gene TRBJ1-1, with D perhaps matching TRBD1 (6 bases). The V gene lost 6 bases and the J gene lost 3 bases, with 14 bases spanning the gap. The CDR3 contains 13 residues. Germline CDR1 is SQVTM and CDR2 is ANQGSEA. CDR3 in amino acids: CSVPLQGHTEAFF. CDR3 nucleotide sequence: TGCAGCGTCCCCCTACAGGGCCACACTGAAGCTTTCTTT. Based on the CDR3 plus reference TRBV29-1 and TRBJ1-1, the full variable domain is SAVISQKPSRDICQRGTSLTIQCQVDSQVTMMFWYRQQPGQSLTLIATANQGSEATYESGFVIDKFPISRPNLTFSTLTVSNMSPEDSSIYLCSVPLQGHTEAFFGQGTRLTVV.

In this sample, this clonotype turned up many times. The gene calls are TRBV5-8 and TRBJ2-4, with 7 bases aligning to TRBD2. With V trimmed by 4 bases and J by 0 bases, 4 bases remained unmatched. The V gene's germline CDR1 is SGHTS and CDR2 YDEGEE. The CDR3 totals 15 residues. CDR3 nucleotides: TGTGCCAGCAGCCAACTAGCGCTAGCCAAAAACATTCAGTACTTC. Protein: CASSQLALAKNIQYF. Supplemented by reference TRBV5-8 and TRBJ2-4, the full variable domain reads EAGVTQSPTHLIKTRGQQATLRCSPISGHTSVYWYQQALGLGLQFLLWYDEGEERNRGNFPPRFSGRQFPNYSSELNVNALELEDSALYLCASSQLALAKNIQYFGAGTRLSVL.

This clonotype was recorded at least ten times. J is TRBJ1-1 and V is TRBV27, with D unresolved. This CDR3 spans 15 amino acids. With 2 bases removed from V and 5 bases from J, the gap between germline ends came to 15 bases. CDR1 is MNHEY, CDR2 SMNVEV, per germline (reference sequence). CDR3 residues: CASSLPMGYRTEAFF. CDR3 DNA: TGTGCCAGCAGTTTACCGATGGGGTACCGAACTGAAGCTTTCTTT.

About this clonotype: The junction departs from germline at one end; a sequencing error may be responsible. V gene TRBV10-3 combines with J gene TRBJ2-2; maybe TRBD2 (6 bases). The CDR3 length is 15 residues. In germline, CDR1 is ENHRY, CDR2 SYGVKD. The CDR3 DNA reads as TGTGCCATCAGTGATCTAGCGAAGAACACCGAGGAGCTGTTTTTT. This gives the protein CAISDLAKNTEELFF.

The chain is built from TRBV11-1 and TRBJ1-1, with D possibly TRBD1 on 6 matching bases. CDR1 is SGHAT and CDR2 is FQDESV in the germline V gene (reference sequence). The V end was cut by 1 base, the J end by 9 bases, with 21 bases between. CDR3 size: 16 residues. The CDR3 protein is CASSLDRAGAAPKAFF. The CDR3 region has the DNA TGTGCCAGCAGCTTAGACCGGGCGGGGGCGGCCCCGAAAGCTTTCTTT.

The chain employs TRBV20-1 and TRBJ2-7; TRBD1 agrees at 9 bases. CDR3 length: 13 amino acids. Per germline, CDR1 DFQATT and CDR2 SNEGSKA (reference sequence). The J segment lost 9 bases and the V segment lost 3 bases, leaving 9 bases of the junction unmatched. In DNA, the CDR3 is TGCAGTGCTAGTCCCGGGACAGGGAGGGGGCAGTACTTC. Protein product: CSASPGTGRGQYF.

This clonotype was detected only a few times. The chain employs TRBV27 and TRBJ2-3, with D unresolved. CDR3 size: 14 residues. Germline CDR1 and CDR2: MNHEY and SMNVEV (reference sequence). V was pared by 4 bases and J by 6 bases, with 14 bases between. CDR3 amino acids: CASSSPLVVDTQYF. Written as DNA, the CDR3 is TGTGCCAGCAGTTCCCCCCTTGTCGTTGATACGCAGTATTTT.

This chain joins TRBV5-5 and TRBJ1-6; tentative D call: TRBD1 (6 bases). The germline V and J ends were trimmed by 1 base and 3 bases, with 11 bases remaining between them. The CDR3 covers 16 residues. The V gene's germline CDR1 is SGHKS and CDR2 YYEKEE (reference sequence). CDR3 in amino acids: CASSLRTGSYNSPLHF. The CDR3 DNA reads TGTGCCAGCAGCTTGCGAACAGGGAGCTATAATTCACCCCTCCACTTT.

This clonotype was counted only a few times. V gene TRBV7-2 combines with J gene TRBJ1-5; D gene uncertain. The germline gives CDR1 SGHTA, CDR2 FQGNSA. V was cut by 5 bases and J by 11 bases, with 10 bases left in between. The CDR3 runs to 11 residues. The CDR3: CASSAGGSQHF. The CDR3 nucleotides are TGTGCCAGCAGCGCCGGTGGCTCCCAGCATTTT.

The chain recombines TRBV20-1 with TRBJ1-5; D is undetermined. From germline, CDR1 is DFQATT and CDR2 SNEGSKA (reference sequence). This CDR3 comprises 15 residues. V was shortened by 2 bases and J by 6 bases, with 17 bases between the two germline ends. The CDR3 here is CSARNERKKGQPQHF. The CDR3, as DNA: TGCAGTGCTAGAAACGAGAGGAAAAAAGGTCAGCCCCAGCATTTT.

This clonotype has a handful of counts. This sequence joins TRBV28 and TRBJ2-7, with D perhaps TRBD2 (6 bases). The CDR3 is made up of 14 amino acids. Germline CDR1 is MDHEN and CDR2 is SYDVKM. Trimming left V 4 bases short and J 9 bases short, with 19 bases between. CDR3 loop: CASSSPTSWVAQYF. The CDR3 DNA reads as TGTGCCAGCAGTTCTCCGACTAGTTGGGTAGCGCAGTACTTC.

The CDR3 coding sequence is TGCAGTGGGGTCGGGAGGGCATCCTACAATGAGCAGTTCTTC. This translates into CSGVGRASYNEQFF. This chain links TRBV20-1 with TRBJ2-1, with 8 bases identical to TRBD2. This CDR3 region has 14 residues. CDR1 is DFQATT, CDR2 SNEGSKA, per germline (reference sequence). The V segment lost 7 bases and the J segment 1 base; nucleotides outside the gene matches: 6.